The subject of this entry is one T cell receptor beta chain. This sample was taken from a study of identifying expanded T cells in peripheral blood. V was pared by 3 bases and J by 5 bases, with 8 bases between. Per germline, CDR1 MNHEY and CDR2 SMNVEV (reference sequence). The CDR3 sequence is 13 residues long. Profiling relied on immunoSEQ multiplex PCR, and the TCRdb table lists in-frame clones only, not all of them. The table has some 100,000 clones, about 87% seen once. The clonotype originates from a person aged 18-70 years in good health. This sequence joins TRBV27 and TRBJ1-5; D not resolved. The sequenced sample was blood. CDR3 nucleotide sequence: TGTGCCAGCAGTTTGAACGGGGATCAGCCCCAGCATTTT. This encodes CASSLNGDQPQHF.